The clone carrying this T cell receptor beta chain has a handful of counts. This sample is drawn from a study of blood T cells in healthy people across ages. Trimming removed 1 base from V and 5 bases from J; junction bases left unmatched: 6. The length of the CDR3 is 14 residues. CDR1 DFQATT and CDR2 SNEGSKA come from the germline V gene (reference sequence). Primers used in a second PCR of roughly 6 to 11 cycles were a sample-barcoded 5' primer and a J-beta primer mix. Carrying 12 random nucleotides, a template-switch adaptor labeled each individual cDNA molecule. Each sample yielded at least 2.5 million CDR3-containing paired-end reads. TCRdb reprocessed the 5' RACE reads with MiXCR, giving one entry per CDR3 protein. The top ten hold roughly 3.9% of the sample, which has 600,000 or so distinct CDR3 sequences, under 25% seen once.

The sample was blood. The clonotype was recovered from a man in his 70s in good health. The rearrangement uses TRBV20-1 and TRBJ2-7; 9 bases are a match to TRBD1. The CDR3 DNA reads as TGCAGTGCTAGAGGGGACAGGGAAATCCACGAGCAGTACTTC. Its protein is CSARGDREIHEQYF.